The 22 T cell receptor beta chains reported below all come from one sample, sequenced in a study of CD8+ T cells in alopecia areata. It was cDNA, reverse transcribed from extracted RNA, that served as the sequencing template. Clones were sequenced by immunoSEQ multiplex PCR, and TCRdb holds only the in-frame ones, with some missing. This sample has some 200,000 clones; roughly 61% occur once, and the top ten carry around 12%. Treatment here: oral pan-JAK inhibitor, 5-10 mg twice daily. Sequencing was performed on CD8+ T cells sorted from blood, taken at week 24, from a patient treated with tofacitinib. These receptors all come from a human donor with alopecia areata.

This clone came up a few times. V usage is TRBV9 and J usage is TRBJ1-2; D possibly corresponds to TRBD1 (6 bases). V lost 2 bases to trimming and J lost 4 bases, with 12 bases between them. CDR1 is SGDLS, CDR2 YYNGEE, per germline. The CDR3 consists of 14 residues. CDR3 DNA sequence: TGTGCCAGCAGCGTGGACGGGGGGGCCTATGGCTACACCTTC. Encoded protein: CASSVDGGAYGYTF.

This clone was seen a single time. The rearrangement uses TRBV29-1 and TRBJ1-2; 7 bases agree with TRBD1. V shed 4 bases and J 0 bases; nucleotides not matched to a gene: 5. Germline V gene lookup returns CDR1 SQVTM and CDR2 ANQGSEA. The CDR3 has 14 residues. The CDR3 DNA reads TGCAGCGTTGCGGGACAGAAGTCTAACTATGGCTACACCTTC. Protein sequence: CSVAGQKSNYGYTF.

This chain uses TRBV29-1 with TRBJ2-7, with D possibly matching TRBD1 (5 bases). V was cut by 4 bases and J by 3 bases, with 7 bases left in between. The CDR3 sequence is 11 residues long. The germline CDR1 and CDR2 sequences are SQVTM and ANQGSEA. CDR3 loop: CSVGRDYEQYF. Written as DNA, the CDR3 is TGCAGCGTTGGCAGGGACTACGAGCAGTACTTC.

The CDR3 DNA reads as TGTGCCTGGAGTGTACGGGTCGGCCGGACCGGGGAGCTGTTTTTT. It yields the protein CAWSVRVGRTGELFF. This chain uses TRBV30 with TRBJ2-2, with D uncertain. Trimming removed 0 bases from V and 5 bases from J, with 13 bases in between. This CDR3 region has 15 residues. Per germline, CDR1 GTSNPN and CDR2 SVGIG (reference sequence). The full variable domain, its missing parts supplied by reference TRBV30 and TRBJ2-2, is SQTIHQWPATLVQPVGSPLSLECTVEGTSNPNLYWYRQAAGRGLQLLFYSVGIGQISSEVPQNLSASRPQDRQFILSSKKLLLSDSGFYLCAWSVRVGRTGELFFGEGSRLTVL.

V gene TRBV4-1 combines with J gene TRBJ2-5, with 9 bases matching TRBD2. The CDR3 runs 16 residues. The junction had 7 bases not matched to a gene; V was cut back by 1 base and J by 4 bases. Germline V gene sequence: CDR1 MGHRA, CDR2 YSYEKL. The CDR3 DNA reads TGCGCCAGCAGCCAAGTCCCGCGGGGGGGCCGAGAGACCCAGTACTTC. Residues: CASSQVPRGGRETQYF.

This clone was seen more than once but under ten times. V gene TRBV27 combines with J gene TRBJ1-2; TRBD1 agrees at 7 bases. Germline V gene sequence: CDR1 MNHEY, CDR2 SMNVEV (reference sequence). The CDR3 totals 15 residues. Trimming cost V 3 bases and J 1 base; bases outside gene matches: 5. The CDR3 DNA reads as TGTGCCAGCAGTTTCCTGGGACAGATTAACTATGGCTACACCTTC. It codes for CASSFLGQINYGYTF.

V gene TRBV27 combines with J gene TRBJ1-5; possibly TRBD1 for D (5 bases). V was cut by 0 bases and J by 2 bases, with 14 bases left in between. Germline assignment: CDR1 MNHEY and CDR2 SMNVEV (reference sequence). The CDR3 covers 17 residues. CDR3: CASSLSMGDRGNQPQHF. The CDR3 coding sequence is TGTGCCAGCAGTTTATCGATGGGGGATCGGGGCAATCAGCCCCAGCATTTT.

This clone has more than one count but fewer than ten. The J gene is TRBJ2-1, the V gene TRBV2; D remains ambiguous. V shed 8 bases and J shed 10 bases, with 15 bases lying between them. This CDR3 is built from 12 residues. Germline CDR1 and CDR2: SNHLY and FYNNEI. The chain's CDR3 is CASRYSFGEQFF. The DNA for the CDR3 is TGTGCCAGCCGATATTCATTTGGCGAGCAGTTCTTC.

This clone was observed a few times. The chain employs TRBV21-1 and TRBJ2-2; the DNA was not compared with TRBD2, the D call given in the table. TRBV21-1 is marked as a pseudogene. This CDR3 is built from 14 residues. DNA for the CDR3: TGTGCCAGCAGCAAAGCCAGCGGCGCCGGGGAGCTGTTTTTT. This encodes CASSKASGAGELFF.

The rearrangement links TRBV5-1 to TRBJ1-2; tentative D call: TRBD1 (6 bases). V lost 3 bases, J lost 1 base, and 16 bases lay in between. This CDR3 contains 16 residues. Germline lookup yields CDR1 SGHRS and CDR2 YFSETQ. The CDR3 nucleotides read TGCGCCAGCAGCTCCCCGTCGCGGACAGATAACTATGGCTACACCTTC. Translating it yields CASSSPSRTDNYGYTF.

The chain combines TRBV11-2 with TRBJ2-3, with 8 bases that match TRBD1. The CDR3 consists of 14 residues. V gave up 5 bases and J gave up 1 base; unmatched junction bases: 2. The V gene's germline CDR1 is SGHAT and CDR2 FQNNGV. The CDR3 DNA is TGTGCCAGCAGCCCGGACAGGGGCACAGATACGCAGTATTTT. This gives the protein CASSPDRGTDTQYF.

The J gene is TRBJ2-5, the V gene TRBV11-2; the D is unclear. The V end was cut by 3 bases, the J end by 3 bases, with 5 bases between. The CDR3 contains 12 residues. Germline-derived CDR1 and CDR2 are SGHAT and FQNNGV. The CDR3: CASSFEEETQYF. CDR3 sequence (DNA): TGTGCCAGCAGCTTTGAGGAAGAGACCCAGTACTTC.

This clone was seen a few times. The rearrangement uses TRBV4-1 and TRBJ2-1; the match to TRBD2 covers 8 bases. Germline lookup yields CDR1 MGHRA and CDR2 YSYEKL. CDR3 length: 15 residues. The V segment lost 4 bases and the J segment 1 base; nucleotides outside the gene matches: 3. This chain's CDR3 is CASSRGGSSYNEQFF. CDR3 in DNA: TGCGCCAGCAGCCGCGGGGGGTCTTCCTACAATGAGCAGTTCTTC.

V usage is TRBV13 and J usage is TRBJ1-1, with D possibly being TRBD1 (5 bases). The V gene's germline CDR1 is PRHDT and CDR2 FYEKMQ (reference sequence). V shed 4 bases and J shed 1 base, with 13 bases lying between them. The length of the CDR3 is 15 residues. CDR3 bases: TGTGCCAGCAGCTGGGCAGGGTCGGGGAACACTGAAGCTTTCTTT. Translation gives CASSWAGSGNTEAFF. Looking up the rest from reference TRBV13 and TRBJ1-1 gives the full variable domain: AAGVIQSPRHLIKEKRETATLKCYPIPRHDTVYWYQQGPGQDPQFLISFYEKMQSDKGSIPDRFSAQQFSDYHSELNMSSLELGDSALYFCASSWAGSGNTEAFFGQGTRLTVV.

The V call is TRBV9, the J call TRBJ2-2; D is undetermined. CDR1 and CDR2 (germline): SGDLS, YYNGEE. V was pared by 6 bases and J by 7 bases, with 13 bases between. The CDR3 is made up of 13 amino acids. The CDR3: CASTLRSFGELFF. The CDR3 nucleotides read TGTGCCAGCACCCTACGGTCGTTCGGGGAGCTGTTTTTT.

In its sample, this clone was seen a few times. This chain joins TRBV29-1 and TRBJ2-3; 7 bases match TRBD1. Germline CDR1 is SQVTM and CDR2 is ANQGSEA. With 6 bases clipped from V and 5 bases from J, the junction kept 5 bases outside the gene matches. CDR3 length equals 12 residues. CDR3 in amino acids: CSVDRAQDTQYF. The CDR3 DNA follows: TGCAGCGTAGACAGGGCTCAAGATACGCAGTATTTT.

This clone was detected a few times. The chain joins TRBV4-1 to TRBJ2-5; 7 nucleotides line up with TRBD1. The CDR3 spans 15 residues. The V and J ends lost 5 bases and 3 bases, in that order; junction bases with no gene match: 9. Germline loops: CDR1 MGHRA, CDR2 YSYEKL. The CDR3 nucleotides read TGCGCCAGCAGCTACCTGGACAGGTCTGAAGAGACCCAGTACTTC. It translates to CASSYLDRSEETQYF.

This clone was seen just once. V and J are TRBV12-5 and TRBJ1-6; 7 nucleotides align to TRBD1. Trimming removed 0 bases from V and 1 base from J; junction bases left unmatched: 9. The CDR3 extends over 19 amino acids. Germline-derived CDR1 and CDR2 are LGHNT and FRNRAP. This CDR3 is CASGLVTWAGGSYNSPLHF. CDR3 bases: TGTGCTAGTGGTTTGGTAACTTGGGCAGGGGGGTCCTATAATTCACCCCTCCACTTT. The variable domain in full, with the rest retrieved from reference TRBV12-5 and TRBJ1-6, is DARVTQTPRHKVTEMGQEVTMRCQPILGHNTVFWYRQTMMQGLELLAYFRNRAPLDDSGMPKDRFSAEMPDATLATLKIQPSEPRDSAVYFCASGLVTWAGGSYNSPLHFGNGTRLTVT.

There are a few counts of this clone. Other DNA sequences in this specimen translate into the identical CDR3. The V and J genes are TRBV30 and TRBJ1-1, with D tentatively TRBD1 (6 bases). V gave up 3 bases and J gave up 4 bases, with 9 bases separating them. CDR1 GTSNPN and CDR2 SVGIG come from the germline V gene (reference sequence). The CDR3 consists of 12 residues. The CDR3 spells CAWRTGVTEAFF. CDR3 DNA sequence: TGTGCCTGGAGGACAGGTGTCACTGAAGCTTTCTTT.

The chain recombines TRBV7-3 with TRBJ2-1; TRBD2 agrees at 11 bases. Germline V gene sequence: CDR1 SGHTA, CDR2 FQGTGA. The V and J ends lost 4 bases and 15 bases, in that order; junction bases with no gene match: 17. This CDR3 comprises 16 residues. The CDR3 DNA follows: TGTGCCAGCAGCTCGTATAGCGGGGGGGCCATATCCCCCCTGTTCTTC. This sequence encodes CASSSYSGGAISPLFF. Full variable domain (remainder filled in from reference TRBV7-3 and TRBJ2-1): GAGVSQTPSNKVTEKGKYVELRCDPISGHTALYWYRQSLGQGPEFLIYFQGTGAADDSGLPNDRFFAVRPEGSVSTLKIQRTERGDSAVYLCASSSYSGGAISPLFFGPGTRLTVL.

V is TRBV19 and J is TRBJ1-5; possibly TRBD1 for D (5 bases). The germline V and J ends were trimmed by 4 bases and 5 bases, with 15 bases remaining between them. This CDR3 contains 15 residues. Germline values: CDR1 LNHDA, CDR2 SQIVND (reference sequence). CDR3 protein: CASSNNRYDHQPQHF. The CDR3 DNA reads TGTGCCAGTAGTAACAACAGGTACGATCATCAGCCCCAGCATTTT.

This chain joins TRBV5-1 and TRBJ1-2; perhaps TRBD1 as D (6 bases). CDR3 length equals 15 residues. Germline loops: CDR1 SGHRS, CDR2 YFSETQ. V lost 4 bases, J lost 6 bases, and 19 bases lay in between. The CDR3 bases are TGCGCCAGCAGCCCGTGGGGGCCGGACCAAGATGGCTACACCTTC. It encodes CASSPWGPDQDGYTF. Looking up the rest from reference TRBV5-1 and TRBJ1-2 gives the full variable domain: KAGVTQTPRYLIKTRGQQVTLSCSPISGHRSVSWYQQTPGQGLQFLFEYFSETQRNKGNFPGRFSGRQFSNSRSEMNVSTLELGDSALYLCASSPWGPDQDGYTFGSGTRLTVV.